The source of this TCR beta chain is a study of human T cells and chemical hapten exposure. Study at large: There were weekly diphenylcyclopropenone doses to the scalp for patients throughout the roughly 23-week study. Whole-study results and caveats: There were significantly more large CDR3 similarity clusters among expanded TCRs than among controls.

In this sample, this clonotype turned up a few times. What it binds is unknown. This CDR3 comprises 13 residues. V gave up 1 base and J gave up 5 bases, with 8 bases separating them. CDR1 KGHDR and CDR2 SFDVKD come from the germline V gene. Time point meaning: patch test 2, 6 weeks after DPC sensitization. The treatment is: therapeutic diphenylcyclopropenone sensitization with weekly scalp DPC. TCRdb re-called the RACE reads through MiXCR, storing one row per CDR3 protein. The data show about 400,000 distinct CDR3 sequences, roughly 6.3% seen once. V gene TRBV24-1 combines with J gene TRBJ2-7; D possibly corresponds to TRBD2 (6 bases). The specimen was whole blood, collected in connection with sensitization to the hapten diphenylcyclopropenone (DPC). The TCR sequence derives from a woman between 18 and 30 years old with alopecia areata. Some clones in this sample may be carry-over from other donors' samples. The CDR3 region is CATSDFGGNEQYF. CDR3 nucleotide sequence: TGTGCCACCAGTGATTTTGGCGGGAACGAGCAGTACTTC.